The entry below describes one T cell receptor (beta chain). Germline V lookup: CDR1 MDHEN, CDR2 SYDVKM. Trimming cost V 5 bases and J 0 bases; bases outside gene matches: 9. The CDR3 runs to 18 residues. This sample was included in a study of cytomegalovirus exposure and HLA in healthy donors. The PCR had 60 Vbeta and 13 Jbeta primers. Libraries were prepared by immunoSEQ multiplex PCR; TCRdb keeps only in-frame clonotypes and omits some of them. The sample consists of some 150,000 clones, over 75% of them appearing once. The receptor comes from a woman in her 40s in good health and CMV-seropositive. V gene TRBV28 combines with J gene TRBJ2-4; 11 nucleotides line up with TRBD1. The source material was PBMCs. This CDR3 reads CASSLGTGGILAKNIQYF. CDR3 sequence (DNA): TGTGCCAGCAGTCTCGGGACAGGGGGTATTCTAGCCAAAAACATTCAGTACTTC.